Following are 2 T cell receptor beta chains from one sample sequenced in a study of blood T cell repertoires in COVID-19. TCRdb's table, derived via immunoSEQ multiplex PCR, lists solely in-frame clones and lacks some. The profile shows 120,000 or so clones, 78% of them singletons. The sequencing input was peripheral blood. The receptor set was obtained from a man between 65 and 85 years old with acute or convalescent COVID-19.

V gene TRBV6-5 combines with J gene TRBJ1-6, with 7 bases that match TRBD1. The CDR3 has 15 residues. V was clipped by 6 bases and J by 5 bases; unmatched bases: 7. Germline V gene data show CDR1 as MNHEY and CDR2 as SVGAGI. CDR3 DNA: TGTGCCAGCAGACCACCGGGACAGCATAATTCACCCCTCCACTTT. Its translation: CASRPPGQHNSPLHF.

V and J are TRBV2 and TRBJ1-5, with 10 bases fitting TRBD1. Germline loops: CDR1 SNHLY, CDR2 FYNNEI. The CDR3 loop spans 13 amino acids. V lost 6 bases, J lost 12 bases, and 8 bases stayed unmatched. The CDR3 here is CASRGTGESDQHF. The CDR3 DNA reads as TGTGCCAGCAGGGGGACAGGGGAGAGCGACCAGCATTTT.